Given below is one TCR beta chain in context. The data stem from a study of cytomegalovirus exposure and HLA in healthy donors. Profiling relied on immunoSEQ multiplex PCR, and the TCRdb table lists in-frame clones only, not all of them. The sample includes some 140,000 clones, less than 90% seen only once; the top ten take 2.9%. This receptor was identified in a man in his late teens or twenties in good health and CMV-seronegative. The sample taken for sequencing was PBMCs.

CDR3 in amino acids: CASSRREPGSTDTQYF. The CDR3 DNA reads TGTGCCAGCAGTCGTAGGGAGCCGGGCAGCACAGATACGCAGTATTTT. The chain couples TRBV9 to TRBJ2-3, with D possibly being TRBD2 (5 bases). This CDR3 has 16 residues. Trimming left V 5 bases short and J 0 bases short, with 16 bases between. CDR1 is SGDLS and CDR2 is YYNGEE in the germline V gene.